This T cell receptor beta chain emerged from a study of PD-1 blockade in classical Hodgkin lymphoma. Overall study context: Nivolumab 3 mg/kg was given intravenously every 2 weeks. The study's findings and limits: Reasons behind the repertoire differences stay unclear, perhaps disease activity or earlier therapy. Newly diagnosed patients had baseline TCR diversity that was reportedly lower than that of healthy donors.

All patients relapsed after autologous stem cell transplantation, and brentuximab vedotin exposure varied. This clone was seen once. Its antigen is not identified. Method: immunoSEQ multiplex PCR; TCRdb's copy keeps in-frame clones and lacks some. The sample contains about 41,000 clones, more than 70% of which appear only once. Germline CDR1 reads SGHTA; CDR2 reads FQGNSA. This CDR3 region has 12 residues. V lost 1 base to trimming and J lost 5 bases, with 5 bases between them. The input for sequencing was peripheral blood mononuclear cells (PBMCs), taken at baseline. V usage is TRBV7-2 and J usage is TRBJ1-2; D is ambiguous. The clonotype was recovered from a human donor with classical Hodgkin lymphoma. The CDR3 region is CASSLETYGYTF. CDR3 nucleotides: TGTGCCAGCAGCTTAGAAACGTATGGCTACACCTTC.